This passage covers 25 T cell receptor beta chains from one sample sequenced in a study of T cells in localized non-small cell lung cancer. Clones were read by immunoSEQ multiplex PCR, and TCRdb kept only the in-frame ones, dropping some. The sample consists of roughly 14,000 clones, 80% to 85% of them appearing once. This sample comprised peripheral blood, obtained before any cancer treatment. The receptors come from a female donor older than 55 with stage I squamous cell lung carcinoma.

This chain joins TRBV2 and TRBJ1-1; D gene ambiguous. This CDR3 spans 11 amino acids. Germline CDR1 is SNHLY and CDR2 is FYNNEI. Trimming took 10 bases from V and 3 from J, leaving 9 bases between them. CDR3 residues: CATVSYTEAFF. The CDR3 bases are TGTGCCACGGTATCATACACTGAAGCTTTCTTT.

The chain carries TRBV5-4 and TRBJ1-1; D gene uncertain. With 4 bases removed from V and 1 base from J, the gap between germline ends came to 14 bases. Germline assignment: CDR1 SGHNT and CDR2 YYREEE (reference sequence). This CDR3 is built from 15 residues. This CDR3 reads CASSDRRAGNTEAFF. For the CDR3, the DNA is TGTGCCAGCAGCGATAGACGCGCGGGGAACACTGAAGCTTTCTTT.

J is TRBJ1-6 and V is TRBV7-9, with D uncertain. V was shortened by 1 base and J by 8 bases, with 9 bases between the two germline ends. The CDR3 runs to 14 residues. The germline CDR1 and CDR2 sequences are SEHNR and FQNEAQ (reference sequence). CDR3 in amino acids: CASSLEGGYSPLHF. The CDR3, as DNA: TGTGCCAGCAGCTTAGAAGGCGGCTATTCACCCCTCCACTTT.

The rearrangement links TRBV10-3 to TRBJ2-5; maybe TRBD2 (5 bases). Trimming stripped 0 bases from V and 2 bases from J, with 10 bases between. Germline CDR1 ENHRY, CDR2 SYGVKD. CDR3 size: 15 residues. CDR3 residues: CAISESRTQQETQYF. The CDR3 nucleotides are TGTGCCATCAGTGAGTCCCGGACTCAACAAGAGACCCAGTACTTC.

By frequency in the sample, this clone is medium-sized. V usage is TRBV2 and J usage is TRBJ1-5; TRBD1 might be the D (5 bases). CDR3 length: 13 residues. The V gene's germline CDR1 is SNHLY and CDR2 FYNNEI. Deletions cut 6 bases from V and 6 bases from J, with 12 bases between. This chain's CDR3 is CASRGALGQPQHF. In DNA, the CDR3 is TGTGCCAGCAGAGGGGCCCTGGGTCAGCCCCAGCATTTT.

V is TRBV19 and J is TRBJ2-1; possibly TRBD2 for D (7 bases). There are 14 residues in the CDR3. Trimming stripped 4 bases from V and 8 bases from J, with 15 bases between. Germline loops: CDR1 LNHDA, CDR2 SQIVND (reference sequence). The CDR3 DNA follows: TGTGCCAGTAGTACCCGCAGGGGAGGGGATGAGCAGTTCTTC. Its translation is CASSTRRGGDEQFF.

The J gene is TRBJ2-3, the V gene TRBV18, with 9 bases identical to TRBD2. This CDR3 is 15 amino acids long. Per the germline V gene, CDR1 is KGHSH and CDR2 is LQKENI. J lost 4 bases, V lost 2 bases, and 4 bases had no gene match. The CDR3 coding sequence is TGTGCCAGCTCACCATTGACTAGCGGCCCAGATACGCAGTATTTT. Amino acids: CASSPLTSGPDTQYF.

The rearrangement uses TRBV19 and TRBJ2-7; 10 bases are a match to TRBD1. The V segment lost 9 bases and the J segment 3 bases; nucleotides outside the gene matches: 8. Germline lookup yields CDR1 LNHDA and CDR2 SQIVND (reference sequence). The CDR3 sequence is 14 residues long. CDR3 bases: TGTGCCAGCCATGGGACAGGGGAAAACTACGAGCAGTACTTC. It encodes CASHGTGENYEQYF.

By sample fraction, this clone is large. V usage is TRBV4-3 and J usage is TRBJ2-7; 10 positions agree with TRBD1. Germline V CDR1 and CDR2: LGHNA, YSLEER. The junction had 9 bases not matched to a gene; V was cut back by 1 base and J by 6 bases. This CDR3 spans 16 amino acids. This CDR3 reads CASSQAMGQGYSEQYF. CDR3 DNA: TGCGCCAGCAGCCAAGCGATGGGACAGGGGTATAGCGAGCAGTACTTC.

The chain joins TRBV2 to TRBJ1-2; D gene unclear. The CDR3 sequence is 12 residues long. Germline CDR1 SNHLY, CDR2 FYNNEI. Between the trimmed V and J ends, which lost 8 bases and 4 bases, there was a span of 11 bases. The CDR3 DNA sequence: TGTGCCAGCCATTCTATACTCTATGGCTACACCTTC. This encodes CASHSILYGYTF.

The chain combines TRBV18 with TRBJ1-1; a possible D gene is TRBD1 (5 bases). CDR1 is KGHSH and CDR2 is LQKENI in the germline V gene. This CDR3 is 14 amino acids long. The germline V and J ends were trimmed by 2 bases and 3 bases, with 10 bases remaining between them. The CDR3 loop reads CASSPTGGDTEAFF. The CDR3 DNA is TGTGCCAGCTCACCAACCGGGGGGGACACTGAAGCTTTCTTT.

The V call is TRBV7-9, the J call TRBJ2-2; D uncertain. Germline V gene data show CDR1 as SEHNR and CDR2 as FQNEAQ (reference sequence). Trimming took 2 bases from V and 3 from J, leaving 13 bases between them. This CDR3 is built from 16 residues. Written as DNA, the CDR3 is TGTGCCAGCAGCTTATTGTGGGATCCGGACACCGGGGAGCTGTTTTTT. Its protein is CASSLLWDPDTGELFF. The full variable domain, completed using reference TRBV7-9 and TRBJ2-2, is DTGVSQNPRHKITKRGQNVTFRCDPISEHNRLYWYRQTLGQGPEFLTYFQNEAQLEKSRLLSDRFSAERPKGSFSTLEIQRTEQGDSAMYLCASSLLWDPDTGELFFGEGSRLTVL.

The chain joins TRBV30 to TRBJ2-7; TRBD1 matches at 10 bases. Germline CDR1 reads GTSNPN; CDR2 reads SVGIG (reference sequence). J was trimmed by 5 bases and V by 1 base; bases with no gene match: 2. The CDR3 runs 13 residues. Here the CDR3 reads CAWSGDRGHEQYF. The CDR3 DNA reads TGTGCCTGGAGTGGGGACAGGGGCCACGAGCAGTACTTC. The whole variable domain, filled in from reference TRBV30 and TRBJ2-7, reads SQTIHQWPATLVQPVGSPLSLECTVEGTSNPNLYWYRQAAGRGLQLLFYSVGIGQISSEVPQNLSASRPQDRQFILSSKKLLLSDSGFYLCAWSGDRGHEQYFGPGTRLTVT.

The V gene is TRBV19, the J gene TRBJ2-2; 7 nucleotides align to TRBD1. Losses at the gene ends were 4 bases for V and 0 bases for J; bases not matched to a gene: 2. This CDR3 contains 15 residues. The V gene's germline CDR1 is LNHDA and CDR2 SQIVND (reference sequence). This chain's CDR3 is CASSTGQTNTGELFF. CDR3 DNA sequence: TGTGCCAGTAGTACGGGACAGACGAACACCGGGGAGCTGTTTTTT.

The chain combines TRBV5-5 with TRBJ1-2, with D unclear. Germline values: CDR1 SGHKS, CDR2 YYEKEE (reference sequence). Trimming took off 1 base at V and 0 bases at J, with 7 bases between the two ends. This CDR3 contains 14 residues. The CDR3 region has the DNA TGTGCCAGCAGCTTGTTGATTTCTAACTATGGCTACACCTTC. This gives the protein CASSLLISNYGYTF.

The V and J genes are TRBV29-1 and TRBJ2-6, with unresolved D. Trimming stripped 2 bases from V and 0 bases from J, with 20 bases between. The CDR3 consists of 19 residues. CDR1 and CDR2 (germline): SQVTM, ANQGSEA. CDR3 in amino acids: CSVERFTEKIYSGANVLTF. CDR3 coding DNA: TGCAGCGTTGAAAGGTTCACAGAGAAAATTTACTCTGGGGCCAACGTCCTGACTTTC.

This chain joins TRBV5-6 and TRBJ2-7; weak D call: TRBD2 (6 bases). The germline V and J ends were trimmed by 4 bases and 2 bases, with 13 bases remaining between them. Germline-derived CDR1 and CDR2 are SGHDT and YYEEEE. CDR3 size: 14 residues. The CDR3 reads CASSLDWEAYEQYF. Here the CDR3 DNA reads TGTGCCAGCAGCCTGGACTGGGAGGCCTACGAGCAGTACTTC.

The V gene is TRBV27, the J gene TRBJ1-2; no clear D. V lost 3 bases and J 4 bases, leaving 15 bases between the germline ends. CDR3 length: 15 residues. Germline V lookup: CDR1 MNHEY, CDR2 SMNVEV (reference sequence). The CDR3 region is CASSFVSGVVYGYTF. CDR3 DNA: TGTGCCAGCAGTTTTGTTTCGGGAGTCGTCTATGGCTACACCTTC.

The table lists this clone with a count of one. The chain has TRBV19 and TRBJ2-3, with 12 bases matching TRBD2. The germline CDR1 and CDR2 sequences are LNHDA and SQIVND (reference sequence). J was trimmed by 2 bases and V by 3 bases; bases with no gene match: 6. The CDR3 totals 17 residues. DNA for the CDR3: TGTGCCAGTAGTATTAGTGGACTAGCGGGGACCACAGATACGCAGTATTTT. This gives the protein CASSISGLAGTTDTQYF.

This sequence joins TRBV9 and TRBJ2-1, with D possibly TRBD2 on 6 matching bases. CDR1 and CDR2 (germline): SGDLS, YYNGEE. Trimming cost V 6 bases and J 0 bases, with 10 bases left between them. The CDR3 totals 14 residues. The CDR3 DNA is TGTGCCAGCAAAGAGACTAGCTCCTACAATGAGCAGTTCTTC. Translation: CASKETSSYNEQFF.

A word on this clone: This sample also contains other DNA sequences that code for the same CDR3. This chain connects TRBV7-2 to TRBJ1-1; D unresolved. The CDR3 spans 14 residues. CDR1 SGHTA and CDR2 FQGNSA come from the germline V gene. V was clipped by 2 bases and J by 3 bases, with 10 bases between them. The DNA of the CDR3 is TGTGCCAGCAGCTTATCTCCCGGGGACACTGAAGCTTTCTTT. Translated: CASSLSPGDTEAFF.

The chain uses TRBV18 and TRBJ2-7; TRBD2 matches 7 bases. The V segment lost 5 bases and the J segment 6 bases; nucleotides outside the gene matches: 4. CDR1 is KGHSH and CDR2 is LQKENI in the germline V gene. The CDR3 is 12 amino acids. CDR3 loop: CASSVGGVEQYF. In nucleotides, the CDR3 is TGTGCCAGCTCAGTGGGGGGGGTCGAGCAGTACTTC.

This sequence joins TRBV7-2 and TRBJ1-2; 8 bases align to TRBD1. The germline V gene has CDR1 SGHTA and CDR2 FQGNSA. The CDR3 runs 14 residues. V was pared by 7 bases and J by 7 bases, with 11 bases of the junction left unmatched. The CDR3 DNA is TGTGCCAGCATCCTAAATCCCGGGACAGGTGGCTACACCTTC. The encoded protein is CASILNPGTGGYTF.

The chain employs TRBV7-2 and TRBJ2-1; TRBD2 might be the D (5 bases). The ends were cut back, 4 bases at V and 1 base at J, with 11 bases in the middle. CDR1 and CDR2 (germline): SGHTA, FQGNSA. This CDR3 is 15 amino acids long. CDR3 nucleotide sequence: TGTGCCAGCAGCTGGACTGCGGGTTCCTACAATGAGCAGTTCTTC. Encoded protein: CASSWTAGSYNEQFF.

V and J are TRBV5-6 and TRBJ1-1; no reliable D call. This CDR3 spans 12 amino acids. The V and J ends lost 0 bases and 2 bases respectively, with 2 bases between them. Germline V gene sequence: CDR1 SGHDT, CDR2 YYEEEE. The DNA of the CDR3 is TGTGCCAGCAGCTTGGTCAACACTGAAGCTTTCTTT. It is translated as CASSLVNTEAFF.